The rows below give T cell receptor beta chains drawn from one sample of a study of immune evolution from preneoplasia to lung adenocarcinoma. Repertoires were generated with immunoSEQ multiplex PCR, while TCRdb's copy carries only in-frame clones and drops some. Among around 40,000 clones, 70% to 80% were seen once, and the ten largest hold approximately 4.6%. Input material: FFPE invasive lung adenocarcinoma tissue. The source of these receptors is a person between 60 and 70 years old with lung adenocarcinoma. The CDR3 runs from the conserved cysteine through the conserved F or W.

v_call cdr3_aa
TRBV28 CASTRGFGNQPQHF
TRBV2 CASSVPGQRNEQYF
TRBV5-4 CASSLPPGQGYEQYF
TRBV23-1 CASSHSRGLFPHHSGELFF
TRBV18 CASSPGQGVYEQYF
TRBV4-2 CASSQTQGSQNTGELFF
TRBV30 CAWTGSTRETQYF
TRBV6-6 CASSFSADRVPGYTF
TRBV19 CASRGRLTDTQYF
TRBV7-2 CASSSSTGSNQPQHF
TRBV28 CASSTDRGFPEKLFF
TRBV2 CASSQNGQGSPAFF
TRBV29-1 CSVSGTSGYRLYEQYF
TRBV19 CASSIDQATTDTQYF
TRBV15 CATSRDSWDEQFF
TRBV10-3 CAISTRWKTDTQYF
TRBV5-1 CASSLAGQGYEQYF
TRBV7-3 CASSRQSNTEAFF
TRBV10-3 CAISGLGDNQPQHF
TRBV7-9 CASSLGTGGGRYEQYF
TRBV4-1 CASSQVWTQRKLFF
TRBV18 CASSSGQNNEQFF
TRBV18 CASSRSGASFSYEQYF
TRBV27 CASSFRTYNEQFF
TRBV28 CASRILAGRAYEQYF
TRBV19 CASSILGTQYF
TRBV5-1 CASSSGIGETQYF
TRBV5-4 CTSSPLQGTNTEAFF
TRBV6-6 CASSFTPDSQHF
TRBV7-2 CASRGGTYNEQFF
TRBV7-8 CASSLDGFSYEQYF
TRBV5-1 CASSLSGDSTDTQYF
TRBV9 CASSVALSGTWDEQFF
TRBV11-2 CASSPGQQELFF
TRBV11-2 CASSLGAGEVYEQYF
TRBV30 CAWSPRDRKWSQHF
TRBV4-1 CASSPYFSDNEQFF
TRBV19 CASSGTHNQPQHF
TRBV21-1 CATLGGGPGYTF